Described below is a single T cell receptor beta chain sequence and its context. This clonotype showed up many times. Its antigen is still unknown. Within one base of it there is no much larger clone, and no base qualities were kept. The data are from a study of T cells in Graves' hyperthyroidism and ophthalmopathy (dated 2019 in TCRdb). Context from the whole study: Peripheral blood samples were taken at the time of initial diagnosis, prior to any treatment. To identify TCR V-J signatures that set the groups apart, the researchers used a discovery cohort of more than 95 patients, made up of approximately 43 with Graves' ophthalmopathy and around 58 with stable Graves' hyperthyroidism. An independent validation cohort of around 19 hyperthyroidism patients and some 15 patients who later progressed to ophthalmopathy tested prospective prediction of ophthalmopathy. The approximately 98 discovery patients were randomly divided into training and test sets at a 7:3 ratio. In addition, the study compared T-cell repertoires in thyroid tissue and in blood from six Graves' hyperthyroidism patients. Following sampling, methimazole starting at 30 mg daily was given to hyperthyroidism patients, and high-dose intravenous methylprednisolone was given to ophthalmopathy patients. According to the paper, TCR Vbeta CDR3 sequencing was carried out on 135 peripheral blood samples, which came from some 41 ophthalmopathy, about 75 hyperthyroidism and approximately 17 progressor patients. Summary of the overall study and its limitations: During validation, the model predicted progression to ophthalmopathy a median of approximately six months ahead of onset, with more than 60% sensitivity and less than 85% specificity. A 13 V-J signature model separated ophthalmopathy from stable hyperthyroidism, with 87.88% sensitivity and 81% to 83% specificity in cross-validation and 80%/75% in testing. Most expanded thyroid clonotypes (frequency above 0.001) were also found in blood, which suggests that blood repertoires may mirror thyroid immune responses. No statistical method was used to set the sample size in advance, and investigators knew the group allocation.

TCR beta CDR3 regions were amplified from RNA transcripts. A first-round RT-PCR of the TCR CDR3 used the HTBI primer set with the Qiagen OneStep RT-PCR kit. Libraries were constructed in a second round of multiplex PCR, after which size selection and purification were performed. Libraries were sequenced paired-end with 100 bp reads on an Illumina HiSeq2000. The source study handled its data this way. SOAPnuke was used to process the raw data, throwing out any read that contained adapters or uncalled bases, had a mean Phred below 15, or lacked an exact constant-primer or identifier match. High-quality paired reads were merged with COPE v1.2.5, and unique nucleotide sequences were defined as clonotypes. MiTCR v1.1 was used to align clonotypes to the IMGT TRBV, TRBD and TRBJ reference segments. Only V-J combinations with frequency above 0.0001, covering 98% to 99.2% of repertoires, were analysed. The TCS score was defined as the ratio of F50 (clonal expansion) to E x V (chaos), calculated using BLOSUM62-based TCRdist between CDR3 peptides within each V-J. Welch's t-statistics and random forest reduced 450 to 600 V-J features to around 14, which were used in a naive Bayes classifier (R e1071). TCRdb's own reprocessing of the public reads used fastp at Q25 and MiXCR and kept productive beta chains. Rows are combined by CDR3 protein, so each entry shows the most common genes and DNA. TCRdb's processing, not the authors', yielded these V and J calls. This sample holds under 450,000 distinct CDR3 sequences; 13% were observed only once. The ten biggest clones cover around 21% of the sample.

Hyperthyroidism patients were newly diagnosed, with disease duration under 2 months, and aged 18 to 65 years. The study excluded patients with uncontrolled infections, other autoimmune diseases, pregnancy or lactation. Clinical symptoms, serum thyroxine and TRAb, thyroid ultrasound, and orbital computed tomography formed the basis for the diagnoses. Blood from progressor patients was collected at the time of first diagnosis with hyperthyroidism, before any ophthalmopathy symptoms had appeared. PBMCs were separated from under 12 ml of fresh peripheral blood using Ficoll-Paque density gradient centrifugation. Progressor patients were defined as those initially diagnosed with Graves' hyperthyroidism in whom ophthalmopathy developed during follow-up. Total RNA was extracted with Trizol reagent, and quality was checked on an Agilent 2100 Bioanalyzer. The receptor was derived from a man in his thirties or forties with Graves' hyperthyroidism that later progressed to Graves' ophthalmopathy. Sequencing was carried out using blood.

The DNA sequence is given as TGTGCCAGCAGTGCAAGGGGGTGGTTTGGCTACACCTTC. It specifies CASSARGWFGYTF. The V and J segments used are TRBV6-1 and TRBJ1-2; the D gene is perhaps TRBD1, from 6 matching bases. The junction carries 13 bases between V and J, which are trimmed by 4 bases and 7 bases respectively. Including the terminal cysteine and phenylalanine, the CDR3 comprises 13 residues. Only CDR3 DNA remains: 39 bases, in frame from the first base. As encoded in the germline V gene, CDR1 is MNHNS while CDR2 is SASEGT.